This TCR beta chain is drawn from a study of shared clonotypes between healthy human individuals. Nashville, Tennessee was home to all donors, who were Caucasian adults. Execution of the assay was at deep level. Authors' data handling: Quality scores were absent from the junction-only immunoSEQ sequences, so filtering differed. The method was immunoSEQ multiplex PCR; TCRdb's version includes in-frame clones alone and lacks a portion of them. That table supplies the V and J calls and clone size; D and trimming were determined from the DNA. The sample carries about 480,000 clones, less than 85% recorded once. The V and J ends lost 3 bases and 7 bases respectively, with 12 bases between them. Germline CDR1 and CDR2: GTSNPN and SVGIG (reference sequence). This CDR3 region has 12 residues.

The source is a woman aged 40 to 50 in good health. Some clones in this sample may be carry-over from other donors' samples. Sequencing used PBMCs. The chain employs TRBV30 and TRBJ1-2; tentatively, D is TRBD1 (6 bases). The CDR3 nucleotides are TGTGCCTGGAGCAGGGGTACGGCTGGCTACACCTTC. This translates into CAWSRGTAGYTF.